This T cell receptor beta chain was observed in a study of CD8 T cells in Susac syndrome. The RNA, roughly 0.45 to 1 ug, was put through reverse transcription using random hexamers. TCRdb reprocessed the immunoSEQ multiplex PCR reads with MiXCR, giving one entry per CDR3 protein. The sample lists 150,000 or so distinct CDR3 sequences, roughly 94% occurring once. Germline CDR1 LGHDT, CDR2 YNNKEL (reference sequence). V was shortened by 1 base and J by 7 bases, with 14 bases between the two germline ends. This CDR3 spans 15 amino acids. The V gene is TRBV3-1, the J gene TRBJ1-5; D unclear. The specimen was CD4+ T cells from PBMCs. This clonotype was obtained from a human donor with multiple sclerosis. The CDR3 sequence: CASSQGPSGGQPQHF. The CDR3 bases are TGTGCCAGCAGCCAAGGCCCTTCAGGCGGCCAGCCCCAGCATTTT. The variable domain in full, with the rest retrieved from reference TRBV3-1 and TRBJ1-5, is DTAVSQTPKYLVTQMGNDKSIKCEQNLGHDTMYWYKQDSKKFLKIMFSYNNKELIINETVPNRFSPKSPDKAHLNLHINSLELGDSAVYFCASSQGPSGGQPQHFGDGTRLSIL.